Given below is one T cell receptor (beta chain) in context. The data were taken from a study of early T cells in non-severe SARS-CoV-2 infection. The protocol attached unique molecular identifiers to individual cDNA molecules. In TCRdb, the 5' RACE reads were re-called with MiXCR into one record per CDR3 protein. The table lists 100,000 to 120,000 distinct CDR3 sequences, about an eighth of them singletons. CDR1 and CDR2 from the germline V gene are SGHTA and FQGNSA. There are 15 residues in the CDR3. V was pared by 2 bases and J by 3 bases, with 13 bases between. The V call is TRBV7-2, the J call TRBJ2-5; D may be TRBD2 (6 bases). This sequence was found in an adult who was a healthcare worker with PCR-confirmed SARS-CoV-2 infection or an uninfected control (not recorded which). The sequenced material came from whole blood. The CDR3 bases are TGTGCCAGCAGCTTAACTAGCAGAAAAGAAGAGACCCAGTACTTC. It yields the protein CASSLTSRKEETQYF. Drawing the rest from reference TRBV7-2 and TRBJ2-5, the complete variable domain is GAGVSQSPSNKVTEKGKDVELRCDPISGHTALYWYRQSLGQGLEFLIYFQGNSAPDKSGLPSDRFSAERTGGSVSTLTIQRTQQEDSAVYLCASSLTSRKEETQYFGPGTRLLVL.